This entry is about one T cell receptor (beta chain). There is no known antigen for this receptor. The read is 3 residues too short to cover the CDR3 end, so that end is filled in from the germline J gene. The V end gives up 1 base and the J end 4 bases, leaving 6 bases in the junction not matched to a gene. The germline V gene sets CDR1 to MGHRA and CDR2 to YSYEKL. The CDR3, cysteine through phenylalanine, is 15 amino acids long. Part of the CDR3 DNA is given, 36 bases translated from base 1. The source of the sample is a study of Tregs in tolerant kidney transplant recipients (dated by TCRdb to between 2018 and 2020). The study in broad terms: Before combined kidney and bone marrow transplantation, this study identified donor-specific regulatory T cells using TCRbeta sequencing and then followed those same cells after transplant. Points the paper makes about the study in general: PCR primers changed over time for some patients, so nucleotide-level comparison across those patients' samples was not possible. Donor-specific Treg expansion exceeded global Treg expansion in tolerant patients, suggesting antigen-driven rather than nonspecific expansion. The study was constrained by small patient numbers, and validation of the findings is required in larger populations and under other immunosuppression protocols. Expanding Tregs with activated donor B cells appeared to identify the most biologically relevant and donor-specific TCRbeta repertoire. Biological reproducibility was not examined directly, but technical replication error appeared to be minimal.

The transplants used related donors along with nonmyeloablative bone marrow transplantation, and in the human trials mixed chimerism was transient. Thawed PBMCs were FACS-sorted into unstimulated Tregs (CD4+CD25+CD127-), CD4+ non-Tregs (CD4+CD25-), CD4 cells and CD8 cells. The patients were a few recipients of combined kidney and bone marrow transplants from the ITN036ST trial, and samples were available only from these trial subjects. Healthy control blood was processed to PBMCs by Ficoll density gradient and cryopreserved, and patient PBMCs were collected before and after transplant. For TCRbeta CDR3 sequencing, genomic DNA from the sorted cells was extracted using the QIAGEN DNeasy Blood and Tissue Kit. Through immunoSEQ, high-throughput TCRbeta CDR3 sequencing was done commercially, including PCR amplification with internal controls and bias correction. The authors' analysis ran thus. A unique productive TCRbeta sequence was defined by the CDR3 nucleotide sequence when primers matched, and otherwise by the CDR3 amino acid sequence together with the Vbeta and Jbeta genes. As a correction for sorting error, sequences shared between sorted populations at a frequency ratio of 2:1 or less were discarded, and the remaining shared sequences were assigned to the higher population. A sequence counted as donor-reactive if, in CFSE-low cells, the sequence had a frequency of at least 0.01% and was expanded at least 5-fold compared with unstimulated cells. Repertoire divergence was quantified by Jensen-Shannon divergence using the top 100 TCRbeta sequences ranked by frequency. For samples with multiple sequencing runs, sorting error was corrected in each run separately before the runs were combined. In its TCRdb copy, this immuneACCESS table keeps in-frame sequences only and misses some clones. Where compared with another copy, unresolved V genes explain less than half of these, and the others have no known cause. Clone size and V and J calls were adopted from that table, with D and trimming inferred from the DNA. The sample table records 9,900 or so clones. The ten largest clones represent about 24% of the sample.

The clonotype was recovered from a human patient who received a combined kidney and bone marrow transplant. Some T cells may originate with the graft donor following a transplant. The sample consisted of CD8+ T cells from blood (PBMCs), taken 24 months after the transplant. This sequence uses TRBV4-1 and TRBJ2-7, and TRBD2 aligns with 8 junction nucleotides. Partial CDR3 DNA: TGCGCCAGCAGCCAAGGGGGACTAGGCCGATACGAG. This gives the protein CASSQGGLGRYE. The entire CDR3 protein is CASSQGGLGRYEQYF.